A selection of T cell receptor beta chains follows, all from one sample in a study of blood T cell repertoires in COVID-19. TCRdb keeps only in-frame clones here, not all; method: immunoSEQ multiplex PCR. The sample lists about 73,000 clones; over 70% were seen once. Sequences were obtained from peripheral blood. Receptors were obtained from a man at least 80 years old with active or convalescent COVID-19. The CDR3 runs from the conserved cysteine through the conserved F or W. The order of the fields is J gene, D gene, clone size, V gene, CDR3 protein, CDR3 DNA. A D gene is named only where the DNA matches it firmly. Rows may omit the clone size; those that give it use once, few, many or a size class.

j_gene: TRBJ1-2; d_gene: -; abundance: -; v_gene: TRBV19; CDR3aa: CASRKRVQGNYGYTF; CDR3nt: TGTGCCAGTCGTAAACGAGTACAGGGAAACTATGGCTACACCTTC
j_gene: TRBJ1-2; d_gene: TRBD1; abundance: -; v_gene: TRBV2; CDR3aa: CASSELSGGGYGYTF; CDR3nt: TGTGCCAGCAGTGAACTATCAGGGGGCGGCTATGGCTACACCTTC
j_gene: TRBJ1-1; d_gene: TRBD1; abundance: -; v_gene: TRBV28; CDR3aa: CASRPGQGTAEAFF; CDR3nt: TGTGCCAGCAGACCGGGACAGGGGACCGCTGAAGCTTTCTTT
j_gene: TRBJ1-4; d_gene: TRBD1; abundance: -; v_gene: TRBV13; CDR3aa: CASSNRGGAAEKLFF; CDR3nt: TGTGCCAGCAGCAACAGGGGCGGAGCGGCTGAAAAACTGTTTTTT
j_gene: TRBJ1-2; d_gene: -; abundance: -; v_gene: TRBV19; CDR3aa: CASSLLATGEVYGYTF; CDR3nt: TGTGCCAGTAGCCTTTTGGCGACAGGCGAGGTCTATGGCTACACCTTC
j_gene: TRBJ2-1; d_gene: TRBD2; abundance: -; v_gene: TRBV5-1; CDR3aa: CASSLERGGTFDEQFF; CDR3nt: TGCGCCAGCAGCCTCGAACGGGGGGGCACTTTCGATGAGCAGTTCTTC
j_gene: TRBJ2-3; d_gene: TRBD2; abundance: -; v_gene: TRBV29-1; CDR3aa: CSVKRGAEGDTQYF; CDR3nt: TGCAGCGTCAAGCGGGGGGCCGAGGGTGATACGCAGTATTTT
j_gene: TRBJ2-3; d_gene: TRBD1; abundance: -; v_gene: TRBV30; CDR3aa: CAWSVGQGVLDTQYF; CDR3nt: TGTGCCTGGAGTGTGGGACAGGGGGTGTTAGATACGCAGTATTTT
j_gene: TRBJ2-5; d_gene: -; abundance: -; v_gene: TRBV19; CDR3aa: CASRRGAQGETQYF; CDR3nt: TGTGCCAGTAGACGGGGGGCTCAGGGAGAGACCCAGTACTTC
j_gene: TRBJ2-1; d_gene: -; abundance: -; v_gene: TRBV28; CDR3aa: CASSASGDNEQFF; CDR3nt: TGTGCCAGCAGTGCTTCAGGGGACAATGAGCAGTTCTTC
j_gene: TRBJ2-1; d_gene: TRBD2; abundance: -; v_gene: TRBV27; CDR3aa: CASSSPTSGRLHSSYNEQFF; CDR3nt: TGTGCCAGCAGTTCCCCGACTAGCGGGAGGCTCCACAGCTCCTACAATGAGCAGTTCTTC
j_gene: TRBJ1-1; d_gene: -; abundance: -; v_gene: TRBV19; CDR3aa: CASSALQGLEAFF; CDR3nt: TGTGCCAGTAGTGCTCTACAGGGATTGGAAGCTTTCTTT
j_gene: TRBJ2-1; d_gene: TRBD2; abundance: few; v_gene: TRBV6-5; CDR3aa: CASRPGLVGGQFF; CDR3nt: TGTGCCAGCAGGCCGGGACTAGTGGGGGGGCAGTTCTTC
j_gene: TRBJ2-2; d_gene: -; abundance: -; v_gene: TRBV5-1; CDR3aa: CASSTQQGRRSGELFF; CDR3nt: TGCGCCAGCAGCACACAACAGGGCCGGAGGTCCGGGGAGCTGTTTTTT
j_gene: TRBJ2-7; d_gene: TRBD1; abundance: many; v_gene: TRBV28; CDR3aa: CASRGQGAISYEQYF; CDR3nt: TGTGCCAGCAGGGGACAGGGGGCGATTTCCTACGAGCAGTACTTC
j_gene: TRBJ2-1; d_gene: TRBD1; abundance: -; v_gene: TRBV19; CDR3aa: CASSPDRGPEQFF; CDR3nt: TGTGCCAGTAGTCCCGACAGGGGGCCTGAGCAGTTCTTC
j_gene: TRBJ1-5; d_gene: TRBD1; abundance: -; v_gene: TRBV7-8; CDR3aa: CASSDRDRYQPQHF; CDR3nt: TGTGCCAGCAGCGACCGGGACAGATATCAGCCCCAGCATTTT
j_gene: TRBJ1-5; d_gene: -; abundance: -; v_gene: TRBV19; CDR3aa: CASSMYGNGNQPQHF; CDR3nt: TGTGCCAGTAGTATGTACGGGAATGGCAATCAGCCCCAGCATTTT
j_gene: TRBJ1-2; d_gene: -; abundance: -; v_gene: TRBV29-1; CDR3aa: CSVEAPGTEYGYTF; CDR3nt: TGCAGCGTTGAGGCCCCCGGGACTGAGTATGGCTACACCTTC
j_gene: TRBJ1-6; d_gene: -; abundance: -; v_gene: TRBV2; CDR3aa: CASSERQGTNSPLHF; CDR3nt: TGTGCCAGCAGTGAGCGGCAGGGGACTAATTCACCCCTCCACTTT
j_gene: TRBJ1-3; d_gene: TRBD1; abundance: -; v_gene: TRBV19; CDR3aa: CASKNRGRDTIYF; CDR3nt: TGTGCCAGTAAGAACAGGGGAAGGGACACCATATATTTT
j_gene: TRBJ2-4; d_gene: TRBD2; abundance: -; v_gene: TRBV4-1; CDR3aa: CASSQPTGRGAGGGYIQYF; CDR3nt: TGCGCCAGCAGCCAGCCGACAGGACGGGGAGCGGGAGGGGGCTACATTCAGTACTTC
j_gene: TRBJ1-2; d_gene: -; abundance: -; v_gene: TRBV5-4; CDR3aa: CASSTGQPRDYGYTF; CDR3nt: TGTGCCAGCAGCACCGGACAGCCAAGGGACTATGGCTACACCTTC
j_gene: TRBJ2-1; d_gene: TRBD2; abundance: -; v_gene: TRBV7-9; CDR3aa: CASSLTSAPYNEQFF; CDR3nt: TGTGCCAGCAGCTTAACTAGCGCGCCCTACAATGAGCAGTTCTTC